These 6 T cell receptor beta chains originate from one sample sequenced in a study of blood T cell repertoires in COVID-19. TCRdb's copy holds only in-frame clones and misses some; the assay was immunoSEQ multiplex PCR. Of about 210,000 clones in the sample, roughly four fifths were seen once. Sequencing was performed on peripheral blood. The receptors originated from a woman aged 40 to 49 with active or convalescent COVID-19.

This sequence joins TRBV5-6 and TRBJ2-5, with 7 positions matching TRBD1. Germline lookup yields CDR1 SGHDT and CDR2 YYEEEE. V lost 4 bases and J lost 3; bases outside the gene matches: 3. The CDR3 consists of 13 residues. The CDR3 sequence is CASSTGTEETQYF. The CDR3, as DNA: TGTGCCAGCAGCACCGGGACAGAAGAGACCCAGTACTTC.

This rearrangement joins TRBV20-1 to TRBJ2-3; TRBD2 might be the D (5 bases). Germline V gives CDR1 DFQATT, CDR2 SNEGSKA (reference sequence). This CDR3 comprises 13 residues. V was pared by 3 bases and J by 1 base, with 8 bases between. The CDR3 here is CSASVSGTDTQYF. For the CDR3, the DNA is TGCAGTGCTAGTGTTAGCGGCACAGATACGCAGTATTTT.

The V gene is TRBV24-1, the J gene TRBJ2-7; TRBD2 agrees at 8 bases. CDR3 size: 16 residues. CDR1 KGHDR and CDR2 SFDVKD come from the germline V gene. The ends lost 4 bases at V and 6 bases at J; junction bases unmatched: 13. The CDR3 DNA reads TGTGCCACCAGTGAGACGGCGCCAGCGGGGGTCGGCGAGCAGTACTTC. This translates into CATSETAPAGVGEQYF.

This chain connects TRBV7-3 to TRBJ2-3; 10 bases agree with TRBD2. CDR1 is SGHTA, CDR2 FQGTGA, per germline. The V gene end was trimmed by 4 bases and the J gene end by 7 bases; junction bases not matched to a gene: 8. The CDR3 totals 15 residues. CDR3 protein: CASSSLAGGSYTQYF. CDR3 bases: TGTGCCAGCAGCTCCTTAGCGGGGGGATCCTATACGCAGTATTTT.

The CDR3 is CASSQADSGQGTGELFF. The CDR3 coding sequence is TGTGCCAGCAGCCAAGCCGACTCAGGGCAGGGCACCGGGGAGCTGTTTTTT. The chain recombines TRBV3-1 (or the pseudogene TRBV3-2) with TRBJ2-2; a weak D match, TRBD1 (5 bases). V was shortened by 1 base and J by 4 bases, with 16 bases between the two germline ends. From germline, CDR1 is LGHDT and CDR2 YNNKEL (reference sequence). This CDR3 region has 17 residues.

This rearrangement joins TRBV28 to TRBJ1-2; no firm D call. Trimming left V 6 bases short and J 0 bases short, with 11 bases between. CDR3 length: 14 amino acids. Germline V gene lookup returns CDR1 MDHEN and CDR2 SYDVKM. The CDR3 is CASSLITANYGYTF. The DNA for the CDR3 is TGTGCCAGCAGCCTCATTACTGCTAACTATGGCTACACCTTC.